The rows below give T cell receptor beta chains drawn from one sample of a study of spatial heterogeneity in lung cancer. TCRdb re-analysed the 5' RACE reads in MiXCR, keeping a single row per CDR3 protein. The sample has about 3,000 distinct CDR3 sequences; approximately 3% are singletons. Source: normal lung tissue next to the tumor, taken at surgery. All receptors derive from a male donor with early-stage non-small cell lung cancer. Each CDR3 is given with its conserved first and last residue. Each record gives: D gene, J gene, V gene, CDR3 protein. D genes are given only for firm matches.

TRBD2	TRBJ2-7	TRBV7-2	CASSSLAGTYRQYF
-	TRBJ1-2	TRBV2	CASSPPRGYTF
-	TRBJ1-1	TRBV11-2	CASSLEPGYTEAFF
-	TRBJ2-7	TRBV20-1	CSAPPGGSYSYEQYF
TRBD1	TRBJ1-1	TRBV5-1	CASSSGTGGREAFF
TRBD2	TRBJ2-1	TRBV29-1	CSVPRTSNEQFF
TRBD2	TRBJ2-1	TRBV7-2	CASTFSGSSYNEQFF
-	TRBJ1-1	TRBV5-4	CASSWTRGNTEAFF
-	TRBJ1-1	TRBV5-4	CASSLYLREAFF
-	TRBJ1-5	TRBV21-1	CASSTTSRGRNQPQHF
-	TRBJ1-5	TRBV6-1	CASSYRDGNQPQHF
-	TRBJ2-1	TRBV11-2	CASSFQTSSYNEQFF
-	TRBJ2-7	TRBV7-2	CASSLEAEYEQYF
TRBD2	TRBJ2-2	TRBV20-1	CSAPRAGGPGELFF
TRBD1	TRBJ1-2	TRBV28	CATSDRGYGYTF
TRBD1	TRBJ1-2	TRBV20-1	CSASPTGESYGYTF
TRBD2	TRBJ2-1	TRBV10-3	CAISAVSGGRNNEQFF
TRBD1	TRBJ2-7	TRBV13	CASSPRDRGHEQYF
TRBD1	TRBJ1-3	TRBV4-2	CASSQDGTEGNTIYF
TRBD2	TRBJ2-7	TRBV20-1	CSAEPSGGASEQYF
-	TRBJ1-1	TRBV7-2	CASNGQMNTEAFF
TRBD1	TRBJ2-7	TRBV5-1	CASSFQAAGGVSSYEQYF
-	TRBJ2-5	TRBV9	CASSVGFGEETQYF
-	TRBJ1-4	TRBV12-3/TRBV12-4	CASSLKGSSEKLFF
-	TRBJ1-5	TRBV6-2/TRBV6-3	CASSLGRGRDNQPQHF
TRBD1	TRBJ2-5	TRBV28	CASSQGGLGAGETQYF
TRBD1	TRBJ2-6	TRBV12-3/TRBV12-4	CASSPRQGARGANVLTF
TRBD1	TRBJ2-1	TRBV29-1	CSVDGTGDNWDEQFF
TRBD1	TRBJ1-2	TRBV28	CASSSPGQPLQEGYTF
-	TRBJ1-4	TRBV20-1	CSARDLANEKLFF
-	TRBJ1-1	TRBV7-9	CASSLGGVKTEAFF
TRBD2	TRBJ2-7	TRBV29-1	CSVATSGSYEQYF
-	TRBJ2-1	TRBV5-1	CASSPDGQRLYEQFF
TRBD2	TRBJ2-1	TRBV4-3	CASSPGLAYNEQFF
-	TRBJ1-1	TRBV7-2	CASSLGASGFTEAFF
TRBD1	TRBJ2-7	TRBV11-2	CASSLTDRDIYEQYF
-	TRBJ2-3	TRBV14	CASSQDGFSTDTQYF
-	TRBJ2-3	TRBV27	CASSLNRADTQYF
TRBD2	TRBJ2-7	TRBV7-6	CASSSLAGTAYEQYF
-	TRBJ2-7	TRBV5-4	CASNREYESEQYF
-	TRBJ1-1	TRBV12-3/TRBV12-4	CASSLGRMNTEAFF
-	TRBJ2-7	TRBV28	CASSLGPGRREQYF
-	TRBJ2-1	TRBV6-5	CASSYQSSSYNEQFF
TRBD2	TRBJ2-3	TRBV30	CAWSVSGRGSTDTQYF
-	TRBJ2-3	TRBV5-1	CASSLEQGGHTDTQYF
TRBD1	TRBJ1-6	TRBV3-1	CASGTGNSPLHF
-	TRBJ1-5	TRBV2	CASVGPTDNQPQHF
TRBD2	TRBJ2-3	TRBV28	CASSFSGGPVTDTQYF
TRBD1	TRBJ1-2	TRBV25-1	CASSVGQDYGYTF
-	TRBJ1-2	TRBV4-1	CASSQGSGGQEDGYTF
-	TRBJ2-5	TRBV5-1	CASTPRAGETQYF